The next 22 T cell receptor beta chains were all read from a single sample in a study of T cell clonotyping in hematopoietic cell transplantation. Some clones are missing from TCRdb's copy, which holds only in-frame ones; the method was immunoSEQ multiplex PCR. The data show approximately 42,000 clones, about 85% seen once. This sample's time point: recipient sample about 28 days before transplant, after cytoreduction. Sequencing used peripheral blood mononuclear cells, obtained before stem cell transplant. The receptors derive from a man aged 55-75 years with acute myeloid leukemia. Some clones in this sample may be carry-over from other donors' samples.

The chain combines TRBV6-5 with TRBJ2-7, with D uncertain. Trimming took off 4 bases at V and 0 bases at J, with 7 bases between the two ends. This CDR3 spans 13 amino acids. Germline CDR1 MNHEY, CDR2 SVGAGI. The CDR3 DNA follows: TGTGCCAGCAGTTCGGTCCGCTCCTACGAGCAGTACTTC. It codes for CASSSVRSYEQYF.

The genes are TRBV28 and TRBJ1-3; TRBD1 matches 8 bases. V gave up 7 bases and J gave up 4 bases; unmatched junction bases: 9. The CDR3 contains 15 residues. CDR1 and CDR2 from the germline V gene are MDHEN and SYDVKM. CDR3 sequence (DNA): TGTGCCAGCATCCAGTCCGGGACAGGCGGAAACACCATATATTTT. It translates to CASIQSGTGGNTIYF.

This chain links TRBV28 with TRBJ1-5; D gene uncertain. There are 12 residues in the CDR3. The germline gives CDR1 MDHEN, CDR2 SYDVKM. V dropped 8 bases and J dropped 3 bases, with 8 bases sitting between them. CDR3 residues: CASRQINQPQHF. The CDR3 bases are TGTGCCAGCCGGCAGATCAATCAGCCCCAGCATTTT.

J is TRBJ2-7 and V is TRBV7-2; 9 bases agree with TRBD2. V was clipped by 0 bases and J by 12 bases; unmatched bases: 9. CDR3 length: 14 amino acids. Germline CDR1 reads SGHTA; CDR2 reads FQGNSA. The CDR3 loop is CASSLAIAGAERYF. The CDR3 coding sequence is TGTGCCAGCAGCTTAGCGATAGCGGGGGCCGAGAGGTACTTC. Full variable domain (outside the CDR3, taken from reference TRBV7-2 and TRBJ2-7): GAGVSQSPSNKVTEKGKDVELRCDPISGHTALYWYRQSLGQGLEFLIYFQGNSAPDKSGLPSDRFSAERTGGSVSTLTIQRTQQEDSAVYLCASSLAIAGAERYFGPGTRLTVT.

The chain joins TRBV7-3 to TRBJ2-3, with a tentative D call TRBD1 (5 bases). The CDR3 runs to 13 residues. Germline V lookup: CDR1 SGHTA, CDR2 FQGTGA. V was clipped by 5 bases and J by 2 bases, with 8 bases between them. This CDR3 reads CASSVGHTDTQYF. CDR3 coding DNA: TGTGCCAGCAGCGTGGGGCACACAGATACGCAGTATTTT.

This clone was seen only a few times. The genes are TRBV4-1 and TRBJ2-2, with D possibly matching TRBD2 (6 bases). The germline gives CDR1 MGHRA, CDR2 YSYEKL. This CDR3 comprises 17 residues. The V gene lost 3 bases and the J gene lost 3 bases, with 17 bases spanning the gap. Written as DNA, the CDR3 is TGCGCCAGCAGCCAGCCCCTGACTAGTCCCGACACCGGGGAGCTGTTTTTT. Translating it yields CASSQPLTSPDTGELFF.

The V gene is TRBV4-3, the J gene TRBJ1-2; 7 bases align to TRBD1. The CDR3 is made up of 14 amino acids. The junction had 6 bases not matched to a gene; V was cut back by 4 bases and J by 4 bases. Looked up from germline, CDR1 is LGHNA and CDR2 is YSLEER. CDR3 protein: CASSRQGEIYGYTF. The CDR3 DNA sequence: TGCGCCAGCAGCCGCCAGGGGGAGATCTATGGCTACACCTTC.

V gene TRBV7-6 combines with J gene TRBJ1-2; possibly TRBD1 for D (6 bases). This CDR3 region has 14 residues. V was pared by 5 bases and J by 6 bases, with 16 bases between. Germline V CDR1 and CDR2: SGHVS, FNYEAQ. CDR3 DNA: TGTGCCAGCAGCCCTCCGGACAGCGGGGATGGCTACACCTTC. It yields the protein CASSPPDSGDGYTF.

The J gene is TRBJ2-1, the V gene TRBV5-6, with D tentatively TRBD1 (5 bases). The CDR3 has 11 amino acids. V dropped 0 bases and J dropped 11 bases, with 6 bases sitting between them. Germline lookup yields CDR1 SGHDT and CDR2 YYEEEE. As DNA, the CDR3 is TGTGCCAGCAGCTTGGGACAGAAGCAGTTCTTC. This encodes CASSLGQKQFF.

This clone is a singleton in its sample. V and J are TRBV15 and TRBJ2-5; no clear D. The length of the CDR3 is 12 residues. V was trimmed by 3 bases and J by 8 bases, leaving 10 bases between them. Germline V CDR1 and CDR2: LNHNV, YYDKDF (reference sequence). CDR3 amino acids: CATSSPFSTQYF. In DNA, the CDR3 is TGTGCCACCAGCAGTCCCTTTAGCACCCAGTACTTC.

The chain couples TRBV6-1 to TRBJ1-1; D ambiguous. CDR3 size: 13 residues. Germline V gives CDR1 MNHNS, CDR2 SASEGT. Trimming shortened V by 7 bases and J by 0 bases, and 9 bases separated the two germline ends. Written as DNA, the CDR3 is TGTGCCAGCAATTGGGTAATGAACACTGAAGCTTTCTTT. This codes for CASNWVMNTEAFF.

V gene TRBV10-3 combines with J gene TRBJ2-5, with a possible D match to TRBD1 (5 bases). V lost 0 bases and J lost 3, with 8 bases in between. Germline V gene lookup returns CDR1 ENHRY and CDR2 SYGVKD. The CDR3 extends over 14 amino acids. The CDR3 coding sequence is TGTGCCATCAGTGAGTCGCCAGGGAAAGAGACCCAGTACTTC. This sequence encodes CAISESPGKETQYF.

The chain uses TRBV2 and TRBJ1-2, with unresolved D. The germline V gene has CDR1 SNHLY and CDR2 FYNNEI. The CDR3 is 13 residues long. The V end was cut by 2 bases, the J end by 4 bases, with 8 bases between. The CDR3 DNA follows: TGTGCCAGCAGTGAACAGGCGACCTATGGCTACACCTTC. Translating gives CASSEQATYGYTF.

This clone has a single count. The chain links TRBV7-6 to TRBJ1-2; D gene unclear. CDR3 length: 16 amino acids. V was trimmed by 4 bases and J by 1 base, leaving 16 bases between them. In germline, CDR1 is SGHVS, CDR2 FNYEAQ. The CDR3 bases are TGTGCCAGCAGCTACGCATCGGGCACCCTTAACTATGGCTACACCTTC. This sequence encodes CASSYASGTLNYGYTF.

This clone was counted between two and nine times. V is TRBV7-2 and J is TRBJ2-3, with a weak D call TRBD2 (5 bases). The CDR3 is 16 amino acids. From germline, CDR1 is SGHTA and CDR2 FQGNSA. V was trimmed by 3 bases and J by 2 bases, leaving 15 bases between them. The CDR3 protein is CASSFPGRDITDTQYF. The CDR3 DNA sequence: TGTGCCAGCAGCTTTCCCGGCCGGGATATCACAGATACGCAGTATTTT.

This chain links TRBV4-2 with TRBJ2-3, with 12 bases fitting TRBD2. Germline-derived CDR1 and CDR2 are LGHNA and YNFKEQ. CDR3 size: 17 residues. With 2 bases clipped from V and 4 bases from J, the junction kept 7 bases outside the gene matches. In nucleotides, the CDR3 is TGTGCCAGCAGCCAACCAGGACTAGCGGGGTGGGCAGATACGCAGTATTTT. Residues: CASSQPGLAGWADTQYF.

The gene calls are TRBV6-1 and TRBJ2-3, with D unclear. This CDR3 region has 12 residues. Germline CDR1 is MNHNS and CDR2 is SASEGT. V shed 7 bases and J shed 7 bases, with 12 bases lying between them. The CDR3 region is CASTPPSNTQYF. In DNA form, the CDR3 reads TGTGCCAGCACCCCCCCGTCGAATACGCAGTATTTT.

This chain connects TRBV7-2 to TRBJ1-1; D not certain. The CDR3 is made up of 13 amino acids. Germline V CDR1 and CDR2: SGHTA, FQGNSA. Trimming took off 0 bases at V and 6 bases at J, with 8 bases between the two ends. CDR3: CASSLAGDSEAFF. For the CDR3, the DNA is TGTGCCAGCAGCTTAGCCGGGGATTCTGAAGCTTTCTTT.

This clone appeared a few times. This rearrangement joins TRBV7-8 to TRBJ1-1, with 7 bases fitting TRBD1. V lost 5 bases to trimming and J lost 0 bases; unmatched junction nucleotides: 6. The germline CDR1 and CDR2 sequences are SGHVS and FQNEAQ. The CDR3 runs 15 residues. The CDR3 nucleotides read TGTGCCAGCAGCCGGACAGGATTTATGAACACTGAAGCTTTCTTT. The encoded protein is CASSRTGFMNTEAFF.

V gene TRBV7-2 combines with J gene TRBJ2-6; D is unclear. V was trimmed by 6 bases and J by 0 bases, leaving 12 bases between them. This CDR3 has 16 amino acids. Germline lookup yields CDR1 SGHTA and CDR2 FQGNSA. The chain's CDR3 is CASSSTVSSGANVLTF. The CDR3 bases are TGTGCCAGCAGTTCAACTGTCAGCTCTGGGGCCAACGTCCTGACTTTC.

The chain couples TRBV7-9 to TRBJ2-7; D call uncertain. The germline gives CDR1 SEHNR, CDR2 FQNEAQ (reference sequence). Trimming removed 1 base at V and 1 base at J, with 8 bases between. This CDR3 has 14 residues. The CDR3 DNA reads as TGTGCCAGCAGCTTAGTCGCAGGTTCCTACGAGCAGTACTTC. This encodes CASSLVAGSYEQYF. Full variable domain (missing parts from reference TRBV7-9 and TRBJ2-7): DTGVSQNPRHKITKRGQNVTFRCDPISEHNRLYWYRQTLGQGPEFLTYFQNEAQLEKSRLLSDRFSAERPKGSFSTLEIQRTEQGDSAMYLCASSLVAGSYEQYFGPGTRLTVT.

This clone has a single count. The CDR3 loop is CASIAYREAYGYTF. DNA for the CDR3: TGTGCCAGCATAGCTTACAGGGAGGCCTATGGCTACACCTTC. This chain links TRBV7-9 with TRBJ1-2, with D maybe TRBD1 (6 bases). V gave up 7 bases and J gave up 4 bases, with 16 bases separating them. The V gene's germline CDR1 is SEHNR and CDR2 FQNEAQ (reference sequence). CDR3 length: 14 amino acids. The whole variable domain, remainder taken from reference TRBV7-9 and TRBJ1-2, is DTGVSQNPRHKITKRGQNVTFRCDPISEHNRLYWYRQTLGQGPEFLTYFQNEAQLEKSRLLSDRFSAERPKGSFSTLEIQRTEQGDSAMYLCASIAYREAYGYTFGSGTRLTVV.